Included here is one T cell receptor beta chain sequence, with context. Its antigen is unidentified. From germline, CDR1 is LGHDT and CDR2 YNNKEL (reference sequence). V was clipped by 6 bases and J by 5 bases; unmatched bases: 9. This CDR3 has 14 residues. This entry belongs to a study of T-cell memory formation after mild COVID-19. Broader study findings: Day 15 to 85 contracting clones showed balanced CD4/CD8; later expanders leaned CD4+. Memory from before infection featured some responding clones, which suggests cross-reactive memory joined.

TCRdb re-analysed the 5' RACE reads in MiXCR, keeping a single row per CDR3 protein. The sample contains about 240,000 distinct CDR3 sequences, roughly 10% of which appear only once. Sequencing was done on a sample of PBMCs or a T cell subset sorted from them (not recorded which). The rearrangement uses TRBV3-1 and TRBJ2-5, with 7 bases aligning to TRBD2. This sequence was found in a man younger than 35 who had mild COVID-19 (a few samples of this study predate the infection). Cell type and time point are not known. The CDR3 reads CASSPSGSAETQYF. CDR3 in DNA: TGTGCCAGCAGTCCTAGCGGATCCGCGGAGACCCAGTACTTC.